The rows below give T cell receptor beta chains drawn from one sample of a study of T cells after yellow fever vaccination. TCRdb reprocessed the 5' RACE reads via MiXCR and lists one record per CDR3 protein. The data show hundreds of thousands of distinct CDR3 sequences, about 14% seen once. The input for sequencing was PBMCs, taken on the day of the yellow fever booster vaccination. These receptors were obtained from a man aged 25-45 years who received the YFV17D yellow fever vaccine. Each CDR3 is given with its conserved first and last residue. The order of the fields is D gene, J gene, V gene, clone size, CDR3 DNA, CDR3 protein. A D gene is named only where the DNA matches it firmly. Clone size, where shown, is once, few, many, or a class for clones that have expanded.

- TRBJ2-7 TRBV19 few TGTGCCAGTAGTATTGTATCTGAAACCTATTCCTACGAGCAGTACTTC CASSIVSETYSYEQYF
- TRBJ2-2 TRBV21-1 many TGTGCCAGCAGCAAAGAATGTAGACCAGTTGCCGGGGAGCTGTTTTTT CASSKECRPVAGELFF
- TRBJ2-7 TRBV2 many TGTGCCAGCAGTCGTCCGACAGGTCGCTACGAGCAGTACTTC CASSRPTGRYEQYF
TRBD2 TRBJ2-5 TRBV7-9 few TGTGCCAGCATAAGAGCGGGAGGGCCCGGGACCCAGTACTTC CASIRAGGPGTQYF
- TRBJ2-7 TRBV5-1 - TGCGCCAGCAGCCCAAAAACGGGAGCGGGTAACTACGAGCAGTACTTC CASSPKTGAGNYEQYF
TRBD2 TRBJ2-3 TRBV19 - TGTGCCAGTAGCGCTAGCGGGAGAACTAGCACAGATACGCAGTATTTT CASSASGRTSTDTQYF
- TRBJ2-7 TRBV4-3 few TGCGCCAGCAGCCAAGTCAATTCAGCGTCCTACGAGCAGTACTTC CASSQVNSASYEQYF
- TRBJ2-7 TRBV10-3 few TGTGCCATCAGTGGGCCCATGGAGTACGAGCAGTACTTC CAISGPMEYEQYF
- TRBJ2-1 TRBV11-2 - TGTGCCAGCAGCCACCCCAACAGACCTCCCAATGAGCAGTTCTTC CASSHPNRPPNEQFF
- TRBJ2-3 TRBV3-1 - TGTGCCAGCAGCCCAGGATCTTGGGCAGATACGCAGTATTTT CASSPGSWADTQYF
TRBD1 TRBJ1-5 TRBV7-9 few TGTGCCAGCAGCTACACGGGACAGCCCAATCAGCCCCAGCATTTT CASSYTGQPNQPQHF
- TRBJ2-1 TRBV19 few TGTGCCAGTAGTGAACCTCAACACTCATCCTACAATGAGCAGTTCTTC CASSEPQHSSYNEQFF